The rows below give T cell receptor beta chains drawn from one sample of a study of human T cells and chemical hapten exposure. TCRdb redid the calling of the RACE reads with MiXCR, one entry per CDR3 protein. The table lists approximately 400,000 distinct CDR3 sequences, roughly 4.8% of them singletons. The sample in question was whole blood, obtained in connection with sensitization to the hapten diphenylcyclopropenone (DPC). The receptors stem from a woman aged 50 to 60 with alopecia areata. Some clones in this sample may be carry-over from other donors' samples. Both conserved end residues are part of each CDR3. Fields, in order: D gene, J gene, clone size, V gene, CDR3 length, CDR3 protein, CDR3 DNA. The D gene is left open where the match is weak. Clone sizes are given selectively: once, few, many, or a class where the clone is expanded.

>NA|TRBJ1-1|many|TRBV30|13
CAWGPWRTTEAFF
TGTGCCTGGGGTCCGTGGAGAACCACTGAAGCTTTCTTT
>NA|TRBJ1-5|few|TRBV2|14
CASSAGGALEPQHF
TGTGCCAGCAGTGCGGGGGGGGCACTGGAGCCCCAGCATTTT
>NA|TRBJ1-3|many|TRBV12-3/TRBV12-4|12
CASDSSFNTIYF
TGTGCCAGCGACAGCTCATTCAACACCATATATTTT
>NA|TRBJ1-4|many|TRBV27|12
CASSSANEKLFF
TGTGCCAGCAGTTCGGCTAATGAAAAACTGTTTTTT
>NA|TRBJ2-3|NA|TRBV6-1|14
CASSERGSTDTQYF
TGTGCCAGCAGTGAACGCGGAAGCACAGATACGCAGTATTTT
>NA|TRBJ2-3|many|TRBV7-2|14
CASSLDRWTDTQYF
TGTGCCAGCAGCTTAGATAGGTGGACAGATACGCAGTATTTT
>NA|TRBJ2-5|few|TRBV3-1|13
CASSQGDLGTQYF
TGTGCCAGCAGCCAAGGAGACCTCGGGACCCAGTACTTC
>NA|TRBJ1-1|many|TRBV2|12
CASTLGGTEAFF
TGTGCCAGCACCCTGGGAGGGACTGAAGCTTTCTTT
>TRBD2|TRBJ2-2|many|TRBV15|15
CATLRTSGSTGELFF
TGTGCCACCCTTCGGACTAGCGGGTCCACCGGGGAGCTGTTTTTT
>NA|TRBJ1-5|NA|TRBV2|16
CASSEGGRRPNQPQHF
TGTGCCAGCAGTGAAGGGGGCAGAAGGCCTAATCAGCCCCAGCATTTT
>NA|TRBJ1-5|few|TRBV10-3|12
CAVSSPNQPQHF
TGTGCGGTTAGCAGCCCCAATCAGCCCCAGCATTTT
>NA|TRBJ1-6|many|TRBV20-1|17
CSARDAAAISYNSPLHF
TGCAGTGCTAGAGATGCGGCAGCGATCTCCTATAATTCACCCCTCCACTTT
>TRBD2|TRBJ2-5|few|TRBV27|18
CASRSQPLAGGPRETQYF
TGTGCCAGCAGGTCCCAACCTTTGGCGGGAGGGCCCAGGGAGACCCAGTACTTC
>TRBD1|TRBJ2-3|few|TRBV3-1|17
CASSPGGFDSLTDTQYF
TGTGCCAGCAGCCCAGGGGGCTTTGACTCTCTCACAGATACGCAGTATTTT
>NA|TRBJ1-2|many|TRBV29-1|12
CSVEREVYGYTF
TGCAGCGTTGAGAGGGAAGTCTATGGCTACACCTTC
>NA|TRBJ1-1|many|TRBV20-1|11
CSVAQNTEAFF
TGCAGTGTAGCACAGAACACTGAAGCTTTCTTT
>NA|TRBJ1-1|few|TRBV10-3|14
CAISENQGWTEAFF
TGTGCCATCAGTGAGAATCAGGGTTGGACTGAAGCTTTCTTT
>NA|TRBJ2-7|many|TRBV7-9|12
CASSSGRFEQYF
TGTGCCAGCAGCTCCGGACGGTTCGAGCAGTACTTC
>TRBD1|TRBJ2-3|NA|TRBV30|15
CAWMPRTGGPDTQYF
TGTGCCTGGATGCCCCGGACAGGGGGCCCAGATACGCAGTATTTT
>NA|TRBJ1-4|few|TRBV20-1|15
CSARVDGHHNEKLFF
TGCAGTGCTAGGGTGGATGGACACCATAATGAAAAACTGTTTTTT
>NA|TRBJ2-1|many|TRBV4-2|13
CASSQANEGEQFF
TGTGCCAGCAGCCAAGCTAACGAGGGTGAGCAGTTCTTC
>TRBD1|TRBJ2-3|few|TRBV12-3/TRBV12-4|15
CASSPGQESTDTQYF
TGTGCCAGCAGCCCAGGACAGGAGAGCACAGATACGCAGTATTTT
>TRBD1|TRBJ1-1|many|TRBV20-1|16
CSARDRGGFMNTEAFF
TGCAGTGCTAGGGACAGGGGGGGATTCATGAACACTGAAGCTTTCTTT
>NA|TRBJ2-1|NA|TRBV5-1|15
CASSLSSGTYNEQFF
TGCGCCAGCAGCTTGAGTAGCGGTACCTACAATGAGCAGTTCTTC
>TRBD1|TRBJ2-6|few|TRBV5-8|19
CASSWGPRDRGLGANVLTF
TGTGCCAGCAGCTGGGGGCCCCGGGACAGGGGGCTTGGGGCCAACGTCCTGACTTTC
>NA|TRBJ2-7|few|TRBV28|13
CASSSGRGWQQYF
TGTGCCAGCAGCTCGGGACGGGGTTGGCAGCAGTACTTC
>NA|TRBJ2-6|few|TRBV29-1|15
CSVGLPGGGANVLTF
TGCAGCGTTGGACTTCCCGGCGGTGGGGCCAACGTCCTGACTTTC
>NA|TRBJ1-5|few|TRBV12-3/TRBV12-4|13
CASSTTGPQPQHF
TGTGCCAGCAGTACTACAGGGCCTCAGCCCCAGCATTTT
>NA|TRBJ1-1|NA|TRBV12-3/TRBV12-4|14
CASSFGGLNAEAFF
TGTGCCAGCAGTTTCGGGGGGTTGAACGCTGAAGCTTTCTTT
>TRBD2|TRBJ2-7|many|TRBV9|15
CASSVALAGVDEQYF
TGTGCCAGCAGCGTAGCTCTAGCGGGAGTTGACGAGCAGTACTTC
>NA|TRBJ2-3|NA|TRBV5-4|14
CPSSLPGRSDTQYF
TGTCCCAGCAGTCTCCCGGGGCGTTCAGATACGCAGTATTTT
>NA|TRBJ1-5|many|TRBV6-5|14
CASSYSRDKGPQHF
TGTGCCAGCAGTTACTCCAGGGACAAGGGGCCCCAGCATTTT
>NA|TRBJ1-2|few|TRBV9|14
CASSPTDGGPGYTF
TGTGCCAGCAGCCCCACTGATGGGGGGCCTGGCTACACCTTC
>NA|TRBJ2-3|NA|TRBV12-5|13
CASGLVNRDTQYF
TGTGCTAGTGGTTTGGTTAACAGAGATACGCAGTATTTT
>TRBD2|TRBJ2-1|many|TRBV13|15
CASSLGRLAGNEQFF
TGTGCCAGCAGCTTAGGCCGGCTAGCGGGAAATGAGCAGTTCTTC
>NA|TRBJ1-4|few|TRBV2|14
CASSEEGGVEKLFF
TGTGCCAGCAGTGAAGAGGGGGGCGTTGAAAAACTGTTTTTT
>TRBD1|TRBJ1-2|many|TRBV10-3|14
CANKGDTGGYGYTF
TGTGCCAACAAGGGCGACACAGGGGGCTATGGCTACACCTTC
>NA|TRBJ1-1|many|TRBV7-2|14
CASSPGGPNTEAFF
TGTGCCAGCAGCCCAGGAGGCCCGAACACTGAAGCTTTCTTT
>NA|TRBJ1-1|few|TRBV7-2|14
CASTPTPGKTEAFF
TGTGCCAGCACCCCAACTCCGGGAAAAACTGAAGCTTTCTTT
>NA|TRBJ1-1|many|TRBV25-1|13
CASKGHSRMRAFF
TGTGCCAGCAAGGGACACTCCCGCATGAGGGCTTTCTTT
>TRBD1|TRBJ1-1|few|TRBV6-6|15
CASISGDRGFTEAFF
TGTGCCAGCATCTCCGGGGACAGGGGGTTCACTGAAGCTTTCTTT
>TRBD2|TRBJ2-2|many|TRBV2|13
CASRGLGAGELFF
TGTGCCAGCAGGGGACTAGGGGCCGGGGAGCTGTTTTTT
>TRBD2|TRBJ2-5|many|TRBV29-1|14
CSVGPSGDQETQYF
TGCAGCGTTGGGCCTAGCGGGGACCAAGAGACCCAGTACTTC
>NA|TRBJ1-3|many|TRBV2|15
CASSPLRSSGNTIYF
TGTGCCAGCAGTCCTCTTAGGAGCTCTGGAAACACCATATATTTT
>TRBD2|TRBJ2-5|few|TRBV2|17
CASRALTSGASQETQYF
TGTGCCAGCAGAGCCCTGACTAGCGGAGCTTCCCAAGAGACCCAGTACTTC
>TRBD2|TRBJ2-1|few|TRBV7-2|16
CASSSPDRAGGYEQFF
TGTGCCAGCAGCTCCCCTGACCGAGCGGGGGGGTATGAGCAGTTCTTC
>NA|TRBJ2-7|many|TRBV7-9|16
CASSQYLSGPSYEQYF
TGTGCCAGCAGCCAGTACTTGTCCGGTCCCTCCTACGAGCAGTACTTC
>NA|TRBJ1-1|NA|TRBV18|13
CASSPKGNAEAFF
TGTGCCAGCTCACCCAAGGGTAATGCTGAAGCTTTCTTT